The 7 T cell receptor beta chains below all came from one sample that was sequenced in a study of T cell responses to AZD1222 COVID-19 vaccine. Libraries were prepared by immunoSEQ multiplex PCR; TCRdb keeps only in-frame clonotypes and omits some of them. There are about 150,000 clones in the sample; 90% occur only once, and 1.5% lies in the top ten. The sequences come from peripheral blood, collected on day 0 of AZD1222 vaccination. These receptors all stem from an adult in good health.

The chain uses TRBV15 and TRBJ1-5; unclear D gene. Germline lookup yields CDR1 LNHNV and CDR2 YYDKDF (reference sequence). This CDR3 region has 15 residues. Trimming stripped 5 bases from V and 0 bases from J, with 11 bases between. The CDR3 DNA reads as TGTGCCACCAGCCTGGGGAGCCTTAGCAATCAGCCCCAGCATTTT. Encoded protein: CATSLGSLSNQPQHF.

This chain uses TRBV12-3 or TRBV12-4 with TRBJ1-1; D gene ambiguous. The V end lost 3 bases, the J end lost 2 bases, and 7 bases lay between the germline ends. The CDR3 is 13 amino acids. The DNA for the CDR3 is TGTGCCAGCAGTTTGGAGGCCAACACTGAAGCTTTCTTT. The encoded protein is CASSLEANTEAFF.

This chain links TRBV3-1 (or the pseudogene TRBV3-2) with TRBJ2-7; D is unclear. Trimming cost V 0 bases and J 0 bases, with 9 bases left between them. From germline, CDR1 is LGHDT and CDR2 YNNKEL (reference sequence). The CDR3 is 15 residues long. The CDR3 here is CASSQDAESSYEQYF. CDR3 nucleotides: TGTGCCAGCAGCCAAGATGCGGAGAGCTCCTACGAGCAGTACTTC.

This clone was seen just once. The chain joins TRBV2 to TRBJ1-5; D is possibly TRBD1 (6 bases). V lost 11 bases, J lost 4 bases, and 21 bases lay in between. Germline loops: CDR1 SNHLY, CDR2 FYNNEI. CDR3 length: 15 amino acids. The CDR3 spells CAASSSGDYNQPQHF. CDR3 coding DNA: TGTGCCGCCTCCTCGTCAGGGGATTATAATCAGCCCCAGCATTTT.

The CDR3 DNA reads as TGTGCCTGGAGTGGTCGGTCAGGGTACGAGCAGTACTTC. Translation: CAWSGRSGYEQYF. The gene calls are TRBV30 and TRBJ2-7; weak D call: TRBD1 (5 bases). The V gene lost 1 base and the J gene lost 4 bases, with 11 bases spanning the gap. The length of the CDR3 is 13 residues. Per the germline V gene, CDR1 is GTSNPN and CDR2 is SVGIG (reference sequence).

The chain links TRBV7-8 to TRBJ1-1, with D hard to call. Germline CDR1 and CDR2: SGHVS and FQNEAQ. CDR3 length: 15 amino acids. Trimming cost V 0 bases and J 5 bases, with 13 bases left between them. The DNA for the CDR3 is TGTGCCAGCAGCTTAGCATTTGGGGAATGGACTGAAGCTTTCTTT. Its protein product is CASSLAFGEWTEAFF.

V gene TRBV7-8 combines with J gene TRBJ2-5; the D is unclear. V dropped 5 bases and J dropped 1 base, with 17 bases sitting between them. The CDR3 runs to 16 residues. Germline V CDR1 and CDR2: SGHVS, FQNEAQ. The CDR3 sequence: CASSAHRLGPQETQYF. DNA for the CDR3: TGTGCCAGCAGCGCGCACCGACTCGGCCCCCAAGAGACCCAGTACTTC.